The T cell receptor (beta chain) described here comes from a study of siplizumab effects on memory and regulatory T cells. A note on this clone: The target antigen is unknown.

Study-wide points: Naive T cells looked more diverse than memory cells and looked like major alloresponse contributors.

TCRdb's table, derived via immunoSEQ multiplex PCR, lists solely in-frame clones and lacks some. The sample holds 70,000 to 90,000 clones, 85% to 90% seen once. This CDR3 has 14 amino acids. Germline CDR1 is GTSNPN and CDR2 is SVGIG (reference sequence). Trimming removed 1 base at V and 7 bases at J, with 16 bases between. The clonotype comes from a human donor in good health. The material sequenced was CD4+ T cells sorted from blood. The chain carries TRBV30 and TRBJ1-2; perhaps TRBD1 as D (6 bases). CDR3 coding DNA: TGTGCCTGGAGTGACGGACAGAGGGTGAGTGGCTACACCTTC. Amino acids: CAWSDGQRVSGYTF.